This TCR beta chain was recorded in a study of shared clonotypes between healthy human individuals. Background on the study: Donors, aged 18 to 49, were two women and three men. Whole-study results and caveats: The genetic and exposure-history diversity represented was limited by few donors.

This table comes from immunoSEQ multiplex PCR, and its TCRdb copy is limited to in-frame clones, with some not included. The sample records roughly 220,000 clones, 60% to 80% being singletons. In regard to this clone: The antigen remains unidentified.

Donors were Caucasian adults residing in Nashville, Tennessee, USA. Sequencing used memory CD4+ T cells sorted from blood. Stated subset: CD45RA-negative fraction. The sequence was obtained from a man aged 30 to 45 in good health.

DNA for the CDR3: TGTGCCAGCAGCCCGGGTTTAGCCCATGAGCAGTTCTTC. Its protein product is CASSPGLAHEQFF. The J gene is TRBJ2-1, the V gene TRBV11-3; D is undetermined. With 5 bases removed from V and 8 bases from J, the gap between germline ends came to 13 bases. This CDR3 is 13 amino acids long. Germline V lookup: CDR1 SGHNT, CDR2 YENEEA.